These T cell receptor beta chains were read from a single sample in a study of CD8 T cells in ankylosing spondylitis. One entry per CDR3 protein, called by TCRdb with MiXCR from the 5' RACE reads. Of fewer than 550,000 distinct CDR3 sequences listed, less than 6% are singletons. Specimen: blood, either unsorted or a sorted T cell fraction (not recorded which). The origin of the receptors is a male donor with ankylosing spondylitis. The CDR3 runs from the conserved cysteine through the conserved F or W. Fields, in order: V gene, J gene, clone size, D gene, CDR3 protein, CDR3 DNA. The D gene is left open where the match is weak. The size entry is marked missing in some rows and otherwise reads once, few, many or a size class.

>TRBV5-1|TRBJ2-1|many|NA
CASSRDFYNEQFF
TGCGCCAGCAGCCGGGACTTCTACAATGAGCAGTTCTTC
>TRBV6-1|TRBJ2-2|few|TRBD1
CASSRPDRGGELFF
TGTGCCAGCAGTCGTCCGGACAGGGGCGGGGAGCTGTTTTTT
>TRBV7-2|TRBJ2-7|few|NA
CASSPRGTSYEQYF
TGTGCCAGCAGCCCCCGAGGTACCTCCTACGAGCAGTACTTC
>TRBV18|TRBJ2-1|many|NA
CASSPPGTGPYNEQFF
TGTGCCAGCTCACCACCCGGGACTGGCCCCTACAATGAGCAGTTCTTC
>TRBV9|TRBJ2-4|many|NA
CASSGGGLGENIQYF
TGTGCCAGCAGCGGTGGGGGGCTGGGGGAAAACATTCAGTACTTC
>TRBV20-1|TRBJ2-5|many|NA
CSAVPGGPRETQYF
TGCAGTGCTGTACCCGGGGGGCCACGAGAGACCCAGTACTTC
>TRBV4-1|TRBJ1-6|many|TRBD1
CASSPGGTANSPLHF
TGCGCCAGCAGCCCTGGCGGGACAGCCAATTCACCCCTCCACTTT
>TRBV4-3|TRBJ1-2|many|NA
CASSPNSGGYTF
TGCGCCAGCAGCCCCAACTCAGGGGGCTACACCTTC
>TRBV5-6|TRBJ1-2|many|NA
CASSLVTLQDYTF
TGTGCCAGCAGCTTGGTCACCCTTCAGGACTACACCTTC
>TRBV12-3/TRBV12-4|TRBJ2-2|NA|NA
CTSCLGMMGGGTPTGELFF
TGTACCAGCTGTTTAGGAATGATGGGAGGAGGTACACCCACCGGGGAGCTGTTTTTT
>TRBV20-1|TRBJ1-3|many|NA
CSARVGASGNTIYF
TGCAGTGCTAGAGTGGGGGCCTCTGGAAACACCATATATTTT
>TRBV5-1|TRBJ1-1|many|NA
CASSFGGTLEAFF
TGCGCCAGCAGCTTTGGGGGGACCCTTGAAGCTTTCTTT
>TRBV20-1|TRBJ2-2|few|TRBD2
CSAPLWQGGPGELFF
TGCAGTGCTCCCTTGTGGCAGGGAGGGCCCGGGGAGCTGTTTTTT
>TRBV4-3|TRBJ2-5|NA|NA
CASSQEVRQGGGETQYF
TGCGCCAGCAGCCAAGAAGTTAGGCAGGGTGGCGGGGAGACCCAGTACTTC
>TRBV7-9|TRBJ2-7|many|NA
CASSPFRGVGLTYEQYF
TGTGCCAGCAGCCCCTTCCGGGGCGTGGGGCTTACCTACGAGCAGTACTTC
>TRBV5-1|TRBJ1-2|many|NA
CASSPPGGIYGYTF
TGCGCCAGCAGCCCCCCCGGGGGAATCTATGGCTACACCTTC
>TRBV5-6|TRBJ2-7|few|TRBD1
CASRSPGQGADEQYF
TGTGCCAGCAGGTCGCCGGGACAGGGCGCGGACGAGCAGTACTTC
>TRBV6-5|TRBJ1-1|many|NA
CASGGYTEAFF
TGTGCCAGCGGGGGCTACACTGAAGCTTTCTTT
>TRBV12-3/TRBV12-4|TRBJ1-1|many|NA
CASRLTASTEAFF
TGTGCCAGCAGACTCACGGCGAGCACTGAAGCTTTCTTT
>TRBV24-1|TRBJ1-4|many|NA
CATSDSTVPNEKLFF
TGTGCCACCAGTGATTCGACGGTTCCTAATGAAAAACTGTTTTTT
>TRBV11-2|TRBJ2-4|many|NA
CASSSPLTGYIQYF
TGTGCCAGCAGCTCCCCCTTAACAGGGTACATTCAGTACTTC
>TRBV20-1|TRBJ2-1|many|TRBD2
CSARLAGASSYNEQFF
TGCAGTGCTAGGTTAGCGGGGGCCAGCTCCTACAATGAGCAGTTCTTC
>TRBV7-2|TRBJ2-3|many|TRBD2
CASSFVAGEGTDTQYF
TGTGCCAGCAGCTTCGTAGCGGGAGAGGGCACAGATACGCAGTATTTT
>TRBV6-5|TRBJ2-7|many|NA
CASSYSMGVRAYEQYF
TGTGCCAGCAGTTACTCGATGGGGGTAAGGGCCTACGAGCAGTACTTC
>TRBV7-2|TRBJ2-2|NA|TRBD1
CASRSGTGANTGELFF
TGTGCCAGCAGATCCGGGACAGGCGCGAACACCGGGGAGCTGTTTTTT
>TRBV20-1|TRBJ2-7|NA|NA
CSARDWMGGEYF
TGCAGTGCTAGAGATTGGATGGGTGGGGAGTACTTC
>TRBV5-1|TRBJ2-5|many|NA
CASSSDGIQETQYF
TGCGCCAGCAGCTCCGACGGAATCCAAGAGACCCAGTACTTC
>TRBV7-9|TRBJ2-2|many|NA
CASSPTGRSNTGELFF
TGTGCCAGCAGCCCCACAGGGAGGTCGAACACCGGGGAGCTGTTTTTT
>TRBV5-1|TRBJ2-1|many|TRBD2
CASSPRLAGNEQFF
TGCGCCAGCAGCCCGAGACTAGCGGGCAATGAGCAGTTCTTC
>TRBV10-3|TRBJ1-1|many|NA
CAIKVGDSNTEAFF
TGTGCCATCAAAGTGGGAGACTCGAACACTGAAGCTTTCTTT
>TRBV12-3/TRBV12-4|TRBJ1-2|many|NA
CASSLRLGAYGYTF
TGTGCCAGCAGTTTACGTCTGGGCGCATATGGCTACACCTTC
>TRBV6-5|TRBJ1-5|many|NA
CASSYSHTGVLPNQPQHF
TGTGCCAGCAGTTACTCCCACACCGGGGTTTTGCCGAATCAGCCCCAGCATTTT
>TRBV5-6|TRBJ2-5|many|NA
CASSLPPGLQETQYF
TGTGCCAGCAGCCTTCCTCCGGGTCTACAAGAGACCCAGTACTTC
>TRBV10-3|TRBJ1-2|many|NA
CAISEADSSGYTF
TGTGCCATCAGTGAGGCGGACAGTTCTGGCTACACCTTC
>TRBV6-2/TRBV6-3|TRBJ2-7|many|NA
CASSLPRQLFYEQYF
TGTGCCAGCAGTCTCCCCCGACAACTATTCTACGAGCAGTACTTC
>TRBV20-1|TRBJ2-5|few|NA
CSARGREETQYF
TGCAGTGCTAGGGGCAGGGAGGAGACCCAGTACTTC
>TRBV15|TRBJ2-1|many|TRBD2
CATSRDGASGRNEQFF
TGTGCCACCAGCAGAGATGGGGCTAGCGGGAGAAATGAGCAGTTCTTC
>TRBV12-3/TRBV12-4|TRBJ2-2|many|NA
CASSLAPSRNTGELFF
TGTGCCAGCAGTTTAGCCCCATCGAGGAACACCGGGGAGCTGTTTTTT
>TRBV14|TRBJ2-7|few|NA
CASSPTVSYEQYF
TGTGCCAGCAGCCCCACAGTCTCCTACGAGCAGTACTTC
>TRBV5-5|TRBJ2-3|NA|TRBD2
CASSLQAGWGMDTQYF
TGTGCCAGCAGCCTGCAAGCGGGATGGGGAATGGATACGCAGTATTTT
>TRBV5-1|TRBJ2-1|many|TRBD2
CASSLGLAGPIYNEQFF
TGCGCCAGCAGCTTGGGGCTAGCGGGCCCAATCTACAATGAGCAGTTCTTC
>TRBV20-1|TRBJ1-1|many|NA
CSASRDAHGDTEAFF
TGCAGTGCTAGTAGGGACGCTCATGGGGACACTGAAGCTTTCTTT
>TRBV10-2|TRBJ2-5|many|TRBD1
CASRGRGQETQYF
TGCGCCAGCCGGGGTAGGGGGCAGGAGACCCAGTACTTC
>TRBV4-2|TRBJ1-6|many|NA
CASSFIGTNSPLHF
TGTGCCAGCAGCTTCATAGGTACCAATTCACCCCTCCACTTT
>TRBV20-1|TRBJ2-5|many|TRBD2
CSARVGLAGGLYF
TGCAGTGCTAGAGTAGGGTTAGCGGGAGGCCTGTACTTC
>TRBV10-2|TRBJ2-5|few|TRBD1
CASRQGRETQYF
TGCGCCAGCAGACAGGGGCGAGAGACCCAGTACTTC
>TRBV11-2|TRBJ1-4|many|NA
CASSPRDNTNEKLFF
TGTGCCAGCAGCCCCCGGGACAACACTAATGAAAAACTGTTTTTT
>TRBV13|TRBJ2-7|many|TRBD2
CASSLGLAGPLGEQYF
TGTGCCAGCAGCCTAGGACTAGCGGGCCCCTTGGGGGAGCAGTACTTC
>TRBV5-1|TRBJ1-6|many|NA
CASSSGASPEYSPLHF
TGCGCCAGCAGCTCAGGAGCCTCCCCGGAATATTCACCCCTCCACTTT
>TRBV6-2/TRBV6-3|TRBJ1-1|many|TRBD1
CASTFRTGRTDTEAFF
TGTGCCAGCACCTTCAGGACAGGGAGGACGGACACTGAAGCTTTCTTT
>TRBV7-9|TRBJ1-5|many|NA
CASSLWDQPQHF
TGTGCCAGCAGCTTATGGGACCAGCCCCAGCATTTT
>TRBV3-1|TRBJ2-7|many|TRBD1
CASPRDRGYEQYF
TGTGCCAGTCCTCGGGACAGAGGGTACGAGCAGTACTTC
>TRBV29-1|TRBJ1-4|many|NA
CSVLGGAGRYEKLFF
TGCAGCGTGCTTGGGGGGGCAGGGCGTTATGAAAAACTGTTTTTT